Each of the 29 T cell receptor beta chains below was sequenced from the same sample in a study of T cell repertoires in aging, cancer and after chemotherapy. TCR beta rearrangements were amplified from peripheral blood genomic DNA. Rearranged V-D-J TRB sequences were amplified with a mixed TRB-A/B primer pool. One entry per CDR3 protein results from TCRdb running MiXCR on the multiplex PCR reads. The sample yields approximately 2,300 distinct CDR3 sequences, about 29% seen once. The sample was blood. The origin of the receptors is a human donor with a solid tumor.

The genes are TRBV10-2 and TRBJ1-4, with a weak D call TRBD1 (6 bases). The CDR3 has 15 residues. Per the germline V gene, CDR1 is WSHSY and CDR2 is SAAADI. V shed 2 bases and J shed 6 bases, with 13 bases lying between them. CDR3 sequence (DNA): TGCGCCAGCAGTGAGAGGGGGATGAGAGATGAAAAACTGTTTTTT. This sequence encodes CASSERGMRDEKLFF.

As regards this clonotype: A read error may be the cause here, since a much bigger clone is one base away. The chain has TRBV12-3 or TRBV12-4 and TRBJ1-5; possible D gene TRBD1, 6 bases. The CDR3 is made up of 14 amino acids. V dropped 5 bases and J dropped 5 bases, with 13 bases sitting between them. This chain's CDR3 is CASSPNREDQPQHF. The CDR3 nucleotides are TGTGCCAGCAGTCCTAACAGGGAAGATCAGCCCCAGCATTTT.

The chain couples TRBV7-9 to TRBJ1-2; D is unclear. Trimming shortened V by 3 bases and J by 6 bases, and 17 bases separated the two germline ends. This CDR3 has 15 residues. The V gene's germline CDR1 is SEHNR and CDR2 FQNEAQ (reference sequence). DNA for the CDR3: TGTGCCAGCAGCTTTGGTTTCGGCAGTGACAATGGCTACACCTTC. This translates into CASSFGFGSDNGYTF.

This clonotype is categorized as large (0.1 to 1%). The genes are TRBV30 and TRBJ2-5, with D maybe TRBD2 (5 bases). V gave up 4 bases and J gave up 4 bases, with 13 bases separating them. This CDR3 is 13 amino acids long. Germline V gene data show CDR1 as GTSNPN and CDR2 as SVGIG (reference sequence). The CDR3 reads CAWIGRGLETQYF. DNA for the CDR3: TGTGCCTGGATAGGGAGAGGTCTAGAGACCCAGTACTTC.

This clonotype counts as medium-sized. The V and J genes are TRBV12-3 or TRBV12-4 and TRBJ2-1; the D is unclear. V lost 10 bases, J lost 7 bases, and 17 bases lay in between. CDR3 size: 13 residues. The CDR3 sequence is CATRPGGPNEQFF. The CDR3, as DNA: TGTGCCACTAGGCCAGGTGGCCCGAATGAGCAGTTCTTC.

The chain carries TRBV27 and TRBJ2-2; 9 bases line up with TRBD2. With V trimmed by 3 bases and J by 6 bases, 2 bases remained unmatched. This CDR3 is built from 14 residues. Germline CDR1 and CDR2: MNHEY and SMNVEV (reference sequence). Here the CDR3 DNA reads TGTGCCAGCAGTTTGGCGGGAGGGCCCGGGGAGCTGTTTTTT. Its translation: CASSLAGGPGELFF.

In its sample, this clonotype is large. V and J are TRBV29-1 and TRBJ2-5; D is undetermined. V gave up 7 bases and J gave up 5 bases, with 14 bases separating them. The germline V gene encodes CDR1 SQVTM and CDR2 ANQGSEA. The CDR3 is 12 residues long. The CDR3 sequence: CSASEPEETQYF. The CDR3 coding sequence is TGCAGCGCCTCGGAACCCGAGGAGACCCAGTACTTC.

Details on this clonotype: Just one base apart from a much larger clone, this may be a read error. The DNA for the CDR3 is TGTGCCAGAAGCTTGGGGGGTCCAGCGGGGGCCCGGTCCCAGTACTTC. Residues: CARSLGGPAGARSQYF. This chain links TRBV5-6 with TRBJ2-5; TRBD2 matches 8 bases. From germline, CDR1 is SGHDT and CDR2 YYEEEE. The CDR3 totals 16 residues.

This chain connects TRBV10-3 to TRBJ1-6; D uncertain. CDR3 length equals 12 residues. V lost 0 bases and J lost 7, with 1 base in between. Germline V gene data show CDR1 as ENHRY and CDR2 as SYGVKD. CDR3 coding DNA: TGTGCCATCAGTGAGTCAAATTCACCCCTCCACTTT. Protein product: CAISESNSPLHF.

This clonotype is deemed large (0.1 to 1%). In DNA form, the CDR3 reads TGTGCCAGCAGCTTAGCGAGGACAGACACAGATACGCAGTATTTT. This sequence encodes CASSLARTDTDTQYF. The chain uses TRBV11-1 and TRBJ2-3; TRBD1 might be the D (6 bases). The CDR3 loop spans 15 amino acids. Germline assignment: CDR1 SGHAT and CDR2 FQDESV (reference sequence). V dropped 0 bases and J dropped 2 bases, with 9 bases sitting between them. The full variable domain, its missing parts supplied by reference TRBV11-1 and TRBJ2-3, is EAEVAQSPRYKITEKSQAVAFWCDPISGHATLYWYRQILGQGPELLVQFQDESVVDDSQLPKDRFSAERLKGVDSTLKIQPAELGDSAMYLCASSLARTDTDTQYFGPGTRLTVL.

This clonotype came up a few times. V gene TRBV11-2 combines with J gene TRBJ2-1; D may be TRBD2 (5 bases). Per the germline V gene, CDR1 is SGHAT and CDR2 is FQNNGV. Trimming stripped 5 bases from V and 8 bases from J, with 13 bases between. This CDR3 region has 13 residues. The CDR3 region has the DNA TGTGCCAGCAGCGTGCCGGGGATCCATGAGCAGTTCTTC. It encodes CASSVPGIHEQFF.

This chain links TRBV24-1 with TRBJ2-7; either TRBD1 or TRBD2 may supply D (5 bases each). The germline CDR1 and CDR2 sequences are KGHDR and SFDVKD. Trimming stripped 9 bases from V and 6 bases from J, with 20 bases between. The CDR3 covers 14 residues. The CDR3 sequence: CATPRGRGPCEQYF. The CDR3 DNA is TGTGCCACCCCTAGGGGACGGGGACCCTGCGAGCAGTACTTC.

The J gene is TRBJ2-1, the V gene TRBV18; TRBD2 agrees at 9 bases. CDR3 length: 15 amino acids. V lost 4 bases, J lost 11 bases, and 12 bases stayed unmatched. Germline CDR1 and CDR2: KGHSH and LQKENI. The CDR3 DNA reads TGTGCCAGCTCACTGGCGACTAGCGGAAATAATAAGCAGTTCTTC. It encodes CASSLATSGNNKQFF.

By frequency in the sample, this clonotype is large. The V gene is TRBV6-5, the J gene TRBJ1-2; 7 positions agree with TRBD1. This CDR3 region has 14 residues. CDR1 MNHEY and CDR2 SVGAGI come from the germline V gene. With 5 bases clipped from V and 8 bases from J, the junction kept 11 bases outside the gene matches. CDR3 amino acids: CASSHAMTGFGYTF. In nucleotides, the CDR3 is TGTGCCAGCAGTCACGCCATGACAGGGTTCGGCTACACCTTC.

The rearrangement links TRBV20-1 to TRBJ2-7, with TRBD1 matching over 9 bases. The ends lost 3 bases at V and 5 bases at J; junction bases unmatched: 8. CDR1 is DFQATT, CDR2 SNEGSKA, per germline (reference sequence). This CDR3 spans 14 amino acids. CDR3 sequence (DNA): TGCAGTGCTAGGGTCTTGGACAGGGGTGACGAGCAGTACTTC. Translating it yields CSARVLDRGDEQYF.

The rearrangement links TRBV7-2 to TRBJ2-6; D uncertain. This CDR3 is 15 amino acids long. Trimming pared 5 bases from V and 2 bases from J, leaving 10 bases between. Per the germline V gene, CDR1 is SGHTA and CDR2 is FQGNSA. The CDR3, as DNA: TGTGCCAGCAGCACCAGTGTGGCTGGGGCCAACGTCCTGACTTTC. This gives the protein CASSTSVAGANVLTF.

Remarks on this clonotype: A clone one base away is much larger, so this may be a read error. The V and J genes are TRBV12-3 or TRBV12-4 and TRBJ1-6; D might be TRBD1 (5 bases). The CDR3 runs to 14 residues. This chain's CDR3 is CAGSLTRGWTPLHF. The CDR3 region has the DNA TGTGCCGGCAGCTTGACACGGGGCTGGACACCCCTCCACTTT.

By frequency in the sample, this clonotype is medium-sized. This chain joins TRBV5-6 and TRBJ1-5, with D possibly matching TRBD1 (5 bases). This CDR3 comprises 13 residues. The V end was cut by 2 bases, the J end by 10 bases, with 13 bases between. CDR1 and CDR2 from the germline V gene are SGHDT and YYEEEE. CDR3 amino acids: CASSLSVGEPQHF. The CDR3 DNA is TGTGCCAGCAGCTTATCTGTAGGGGAACCCCAGCATTTT.

About this clonotype: A much more abundant neighbour one base away suggests this may be a read error. The chain combines TRBV30 with TRBJ2-4; D is uncertain. The V gene lost 2 bases and the J gene lost 14 bases, with 13 bases spanning the gap. The CDR3 is 11 amino acids. CDR1 is GTSNPN and CDR2 is SVGIG in the germline V gene (reference sequence). The CDR3 protein is CAWSLGNIKYF. The CDR3 DNA reads as TGTGCCTGGAGTTTGGGTAATATCAAGTACTTC.

This clonotype was observed a few times. The CDR3 sequence: CSARDRVSGYTF. In DNA form, the CDR3 reads TGCAGTGCTAGAGATCGAGTCTCTGGCTACACCTTC. The chain links TRBV20-1 to TRBJ1-2; D unresolved. Looked up from germline, CDR1 is DFQATT and CDR2 is SNEGSKA (reference sequence). The CDR3 is made up of 12 amino acids. Trimming shortened V by 0 bases and J by 7 bases, and 9 bases separated the two germline ends.

V usage is TRBV20-1 and J usage is TRBJ2-7; D not resolved. The CDR3 is 13 residues long. Per germline, CDR1 DFQATT and CDR2 SNEGSKA (reference sequence). Deletions cut 2 bases from V and 6 bases from J, with 14 bases between. Here the CDR3 reads CSARSLPASEQYF. DNA for the CDR3: TGCAGTGCTAGATCGCTGCCGGCGTCCGAGCAGTACTTC.

V usage is TRBV12-3 or TRBV12-4 and J usage is TRBJ1-3, with D perhaps matching TRBD1 (5 bases). This CDR3 has 15 residues. V shed 4 bases and J shed 0 bases, with 10 bases lying between them. CDR3 coding DNA: TGTGCCAGCAGTTCTGGGGGGGGCTCTGGAAACACCATATATTTT. Translating gives CASSSGGGSGNTIYF.

By proportion, this clonotype is large. For the CDR3, the DNA is TGTGCCTGGAGTGTATGGCGGTTCGGGGGGCAAGAGACCCAGTACTTC. Residues: CAWSVWRFGGQETQYF. J is TRBJ2-5 and V is TRBV30; 7 nucleotides line up with TRBD2. Trimming at V came to 0 bases and at J to 2 bases, leaving 9 bases not matched to a gene. Looked up from germline, CDR1 is GTSNPN and CDR2 is SVGIG (reference sequence). This CDR3 is built from 16 residues.

The rearrangement uses TRBV6-5 and TRBJ2-7; the D is unclear. The CDR3 runs to 12 residues. The ends were cut back, 6 bases at V and 3 bases at J, with 9 bases in the middle. Germline loops: CDR1 MNHEY, CDR2 SVGAGI. The CDR3 loop is CASSSHIYEQYF. The DNA for the CDR3 is TGTGCCAGCAGCAGTCACATCTACGAGCAGTACTTC.

The V call is TRBV6-6, the J call TRBJ1-5; 8 nucleotides line up with TRBD1. The CDR3 covers 14 residues. The J segment lost 6 bases and the V segment lost 6 bases, leaving 7 bases of the junction unmatched. Germline loops: CDR1 MNHNY, CDR2 SVGAGI (reference sequence). The CDR3 loop is CASRATGDSQPQHF. CDR3 in DNA: TGTGCCAGCAGGGCGACAGGGGATAGTCAGCCCCAGCATTTT.

This clonotype is termed large. The V and J genes are TRBV29-1 and TRBJ2-5, with 9 positions matching TRBD1. Germline trimming cut 6 bases from V and 1 base from J; bases unmatched to any gene: 9. CDR3 size: 15 residues. From germline, CDR1 is SQVTM and CDR2 ANQGSEA. The CDR3, as DNA: TGCAGCGTCTTAACGGGACAGGGCTTCCAAGAGACCCAGTACTTC. This gives the protein CSVLTGQGFQETQYF.

The gene calls are TRBV12-3 or TRBV12-4 and TRBJ2-1, with D possibly being TRBD1 (7 bases). V gave up 3 bases and J gave up 2 bases, with 11 bases separating them. CDR3 length: 15 amino acids. The DNA of the CDR3 is TGTGCCAGCAGTTTCCAGGGGGGCACCTACAATGAGCAGTTCTTC. It yields the protein CASSFQGGTYNEQFF.

This clonotype is judged medium-sized. The chain employs TRBV6-1 and TRBJ1-2; D unclear. Germline V lookup: CDR1 MNHNS, CDR2 SASEGT. V gave up 5 bases and J gave up 2 bases, with 9 bases separating them. The CDR3 loop spans 13 amino acids. The CDR3 loop is CASSHDNNYGYTF. Written as DNA, the CDR3 is TGTGCCAGCAGTCACGATAACAACTATGGCTACACCTTC.

The rearrangement links TRBV5-6 to TRBJ2-7; perhaps TRBD1 as D (5 bases). The CDR3 has 16 amino acids. The V gene's germline CDR1 is SGHDT and CDR2 YYEEEE. Trimming stripped 4 bases from V and 5 bases from J, with 22 bases between. The CDR3 DNA follows: TGTGCCAGCAGCCCTACCCGACAGTTCCTCAAGGACGAGCAGTACTTC. Translated: CASSPTRQFLKDEQYF.